Each of the 19 T cell receptor beta chains below was sequenced from the same sample in a study of blood T cell repertoires in COVID-19. TCRdb keeps only in-frame clones here, not all; method: immunoSEQ multiplex PCR. This sample carries around 230,000 clones, roughly 89% of them seen once, and the ten largest clones take around 2.2%. The sequenced sample consisted of peripheral blood. Source of these receptors: a man aged 25 to 45 who had recovered from COVID-19.

This clone was observed a handful of times. This chain connects TRBV5-1 to TRBJ2-3; D might be TRBD2 (6 bases). The germline V gene has CDR1 SGHRS and CDR2 YFSETQ. Trimming left V 0 bases short and J 4 bases short, with 12 bases between. The CDR3 consists of 15 residues. CDR3 residues: CASSLGGVSADTQYF. The CDR3 region has the DNA TGCGCCAGCAGCTTGGGCGGGGTAAGCGCAGATACGCAGTATTTT.

This clone was counted only a few times. This rearrangement joins TRBV5-1 to TRBJ2-7, with D maybe TRBD1 (5 bases). The CDR3 contains 15 residues. The germline CDR1 and CDR2 sequences are SGHRS and YFSETQ. V was clipped by 0 bases and J by 5 bases, with 15 bases between them. Here the CDR3 reads CASSLVGDRWDEQYF. The CDR3, as DNA: TGCGCCAGCAGCTTGGTAGGGGATAGGTGGGACGAGCAGTACTTC.

This clone was detected once. This chain uses TRBV12-5 with TRBJ2-1, with 11 nucleotides matching TRBD1. CDR1 and CDR2 from the germline V gene are LGHNT and FRNRAP. V gave up 0 bases and J gave up 2 bases; unmatched junction bases: 12. The CDR3 length is 20 residues. The CDR3 sequence: CASGLVPFVRTGGAYNEQFF. Written as DNA, the CDR3 is TGTGCTAGTGGTTTGGTTCCCTTTGTAAGGACAGGGGGCGCCTACAATGAGCAGTTCTTC. The full variable domain, in which reference TRBV12-5 and TRBJ2-1 provide the parts outside the CDR3, is DARVTQTPRHKVTEMGQEVTMRCQPILGHNTVFWYRQTMMQGLELLAYFRNRAPLDDSGMPKDRFSAEMPDATLATLKIQPSEPRDSAVYFCASGLVPFVRTGGAYNEQFFGPGTRLTVL.

This chain's CDR3 is CASSSRGNTEAFF. DNA of the CDR3: TGCGCCAGCAGCTCGCGTGGGAACACTGAAGCTTTCTTT. The chain joins TRBV5-1 to TRBJ1-1, with D unclear. Trimming removed 3 bases at V and 1 base at J, with 7 bases between. Germline V gives CDR1 SGHRS, CDR2 YFSETQ. CDR3 length: 13 amino acids. Full variable domain (rest looked up from reference TRBV5-1 and TRBJ1-1): KAGVTQTPRYLIKTRGQQVTLSCSPISGHRSVSWYQQTPGQGLQFLFEYFSETQRNKGNFPGRFSGRQFSNSRSEMNVSTLELGDSALYLCASSSRGNTEAFFGQGTRLTVV.

In its sample, this clone was seen once. This chain links TRBV19 with TRBJ2-2; D ambiguous. Germline V gene data show CDR1 as LNHDA and CDR2 as SQIVND (reference sequence). The CDR3 spans 12 residues. Trimming took 2 bases from V and 12 from J, leaving 10 bases between them. Written as DNA, the CDR3 is TGTGCCAGTAGTATACCCCCGGAGAAGCTGTTTTTT. It specifies CASSIPPEKLFF.

The genes are TRBV6-5 and TRBJ1-2; TRBD1 matches at 9 bases. The junction had 13 bases not matched to a gene; V was cut back by 6 bases and J by 8 bases. Germline lookup yields CDR1 MNHEY and CDR2 SVGAGI. The CDR3 covers 15 residues. The CDR3: CASRGPGQGGIGYTF. The CDR3 coding sequence is TGTGCCAGCAGAGGACCGGGACAGGGAGGGATCGGCTACACCTTC.

This rearrangement joins TRBV27 to TRBJ1-2; the match to TRBD1 covers 9 bases. CDR3 length: 13 amino acids. V was pared by 5 bases and J by 6 bases, with 4 bases of the junction left unmatched. Germline lookup yields CDR1 MNHEY and CDR2 SMNVEV (reference sequence). CDR3 amino acids: CASSAWTGDGYTF. CDR3 DNA: TGTGCCAGCAGTGCATGGACAGGGGATGGCTACACCTTC.

This chain connects TRBV29-1 to TRBJ1-1, with 8 bases that match TRBD1. V trimming: 5 bases; J trimming: 11 bases; junction bases outside the gene matches: 10. The CDR3 contains 12 residues. Germline V gene lookup returns CDR1 SQVTM and CDR2 ANQGSEA. CDR3 DNA: TGCAGCGTTCAGGACAGGGACCTAGGGGCTTTCTTT. Amino acids: CSVQDRDLGAFF.

The chain carries TRBV6-5 and TRBJ2-7; TRBD2 aligns across 7 bases. After removal of 8 bases from V and 5 bases from J, the junction contained 12 bases not matched to a gene. CDR3 length: 14 residues. Looked up from germline, CDR1 is MNHEY and CDR2 is SVGAGI. CDR3 nucleotide sequence: TGTGCCAGCCACGTAGAGTGGGGGGGACACGAGCAGTACTTC. Encoded protein: CASHVEWGGHEQYF.

The rearrangement uses TRBV27 and TRBJ1-3; D possibly corresponds to TRBD1 (5 bases). The CDR3 is made up of 16 amino acids. Trimming took 3 bases from V and 3 from J, leaving 15 bases between them. Germline values: CDR1 MNHEY, CDR2 SMNVEV (reference sequence). The CDR3 region is CASSLWTPADGNTIYF. In DNA form, the CDR3 reads TGTGCCAGCAGTTTGTGGACACCCGCCGATGGAAACACCATATATTTT.

The rearrangement joins TRBV5-1 to TRBJ2-7, with 10 positions matching TRBD2. V was pared by 4 bases and J by 0 bases, with 7 bases of the junction left unmatched. Germline loops: CDR1 SGHRS, CDR2 YFSETQ. This CDR3 comprises 16 residues. In DNA form, the CDR3 reads TGCGCCAGCAGCGGGAGTAGCGGGGGGAGCTCCTACGAGCAGTACTTC. Its protein product is CASSGSSGGSSYEQYF.

This clone showed up just once. The chain carries TRBV5-4 and TRBJ2-3; 8 bases align to TRBD2. From germline, CDR1 is SGHNT and CDR2 YYREEE (reference sequence). The V segment lost 7 bases and the J segment 7 bases; nucleotides outside the gene matches: 11. The CDR3 is made up of 14 amino acids. CDR3 nucleotide sequence: TGTGCCAGCGCCCCCGGGACTAGGCCAAATACGCAGTATTTT. Translating it yields CASAPGTRPNTQYF. The entire variable domain, with the rest obtained from reference TRBV5-4 and TRBJ2-3, is as follows: ETGVTQSPTHLIKTRGQQVTLRCSSQSGHNTVSWYQQALGQGPQFIFQYYREEENGRGNFPPRFSGLQFPNYSSELNVNALELDDSALYLCASAPGTRPNTQYFGPGTRLTVL.

V is TRBV5-1 and J is TRBJ1-1; TRBD1 is a possible D gene (5 bases). The CDR3 has 13 amino acids. Germline V gene lookup returns CDR1 SGHRS and CDR2 YFSETQ. V lost 0 bases and J lost 8, with 11 bases in between. The chain's CDR3 is CASSLAGQAEAFF. Here the CDR3 DNA reads TGCGCCAGCAGCTTGGCAGGGCAAGCCGAAGCTTTCTTT.

CDR3 nucleotides: TGCGCCAGCAGCTTGGCTACTAGCGGGGGAAGGACAGATACGCAGTATTTT. This translates into CASSLATSGGRTDTQYF. The rearrangement links TRBV5-1 to TRBJ2-3; 11 positions match TRBD2. With V trimmed by 0 bases and J by 3 bases, 6 bases remained unmatched. CDR1 and CDR2 (germline): SGHRS, YFSETQ. This CDR3 spans 17 amino acids.

The chain links TRBV9 to TRBJ1-2, with no clear D. The CDR3 runs to 15 residues. Trimming took off 0 bases at V and 4 bases at J, with 13 bases between the two ends. Per the germline V gene, CDR1 is SGDLS and CDR2 is YYNGEE. The CDR3 loop reads CASSVEAGPLYGYTF. CDR3 nucleotides: TGTGCCAGCAGCGTAGAGGCGGGCCCTCTCTATGGCTACACCTTC.

V is TRBV11-3 and J is TRBJ2-2, with 8 bases lining up with TRBD1. The CDR3 is 16 residues long. Germline CDR1 and CDR2: SGHNT and YENEEA. Trimming at V came to 3 bases and at J to 6 bases, leaving 9 bases not matched to a gene. CDR3 in amino acids: CASSFWAGGVSGELFF. The CDR3 bases are TGTGCCAGCAGCTTCTGGGCAGGGGGCGTATCCGGGGAGCTGTTTTTT.

The chain combines TRBV6-5 with TRBJ2-3; TRBD1 agrees at 8 bases. There are 15 residues in the CDR3. The germline V gene encodes CDR1 MNHEY and CDR2 SVGAGI. V trimming: 6 bases; J trimming: 2 bases; junction bases outside the gene matches: 7. The CDR3 loop reads CASRGTGSYTDTQYF. The CDR3, as DNA: TGTGCCAGCAGAGGGACAGGTTCCTACACAGATACGCAGTATTTT.

This clone was seen a handful of times. The chain uses TRBV7-9 and TRBJ1-3, with D unresolved. The V end lost 5 bases, the J end lost 8 bases, and 16 bases lay between the germline ends. The CDR3 is 14 residues long. Germline CDR1 is SEHNR and CDR2 is FQNEAQ (reference sequence). CDR3 DNA: TGTGCCAGCAGCCAACAGACCATTTCTTACACCATATATTTT. Translated: CASSQQTISYTIYF.

The rearrangement links TRBV12-5 to TRBJ2-1; D may be TRBD2 (6 bases). The CDR3 is 16 residues long. With 6 bases removed from V and 9 bases from J, the gap between germline ends came to 24 bases. CDR1 is LGHNT, CDR2 FRNRAP, per germline. This CDR3 reads CASGWFGGSVSGEQFF. CDR3 DNA: TGTGCTAGTGGGTGGTTTGGGGGGTCGGTTTCTGGTGAGCAGTTCTTC.